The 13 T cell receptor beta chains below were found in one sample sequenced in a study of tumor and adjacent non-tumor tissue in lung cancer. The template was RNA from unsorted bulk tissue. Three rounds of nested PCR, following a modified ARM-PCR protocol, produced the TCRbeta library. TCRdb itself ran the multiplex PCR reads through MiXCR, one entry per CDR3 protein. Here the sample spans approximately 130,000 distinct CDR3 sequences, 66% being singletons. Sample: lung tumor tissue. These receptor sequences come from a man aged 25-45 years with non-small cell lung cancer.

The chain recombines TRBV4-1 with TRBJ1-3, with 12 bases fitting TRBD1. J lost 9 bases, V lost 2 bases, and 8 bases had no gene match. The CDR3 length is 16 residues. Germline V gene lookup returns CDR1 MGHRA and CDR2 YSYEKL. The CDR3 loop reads CASSQPGTGGEVTIYF. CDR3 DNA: TGCGCCAGCAGCCAACCCGGGACAGGGGGCGAAGTCACCATATATTTT.

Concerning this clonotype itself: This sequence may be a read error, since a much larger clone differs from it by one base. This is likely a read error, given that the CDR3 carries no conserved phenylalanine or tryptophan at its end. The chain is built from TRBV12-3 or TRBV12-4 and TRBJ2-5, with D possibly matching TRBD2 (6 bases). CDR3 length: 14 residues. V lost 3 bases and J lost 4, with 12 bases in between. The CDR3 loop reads CASSFFGGVETQYL. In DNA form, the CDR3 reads TGTGCCAGCAGTTTTTTCGGCGGGGTAGAGACCCAGTACCTC.

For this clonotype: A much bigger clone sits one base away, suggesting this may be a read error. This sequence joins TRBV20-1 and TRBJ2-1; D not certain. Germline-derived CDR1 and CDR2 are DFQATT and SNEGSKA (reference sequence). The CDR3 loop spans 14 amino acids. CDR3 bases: TGCAGTGCTAGCAAAGGGTACTCCTACAATGAGCAGCTCTTC. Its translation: CSASKGYSYNEQLF.

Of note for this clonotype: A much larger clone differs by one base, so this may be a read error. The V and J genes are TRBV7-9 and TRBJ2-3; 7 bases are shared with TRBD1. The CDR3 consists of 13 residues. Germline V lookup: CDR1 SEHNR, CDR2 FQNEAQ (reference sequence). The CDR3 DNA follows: TGTGCCAGCAGCCAGAGGGGGACAGATAAGCAGTATTTT. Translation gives CASSQRGTDKQYF.

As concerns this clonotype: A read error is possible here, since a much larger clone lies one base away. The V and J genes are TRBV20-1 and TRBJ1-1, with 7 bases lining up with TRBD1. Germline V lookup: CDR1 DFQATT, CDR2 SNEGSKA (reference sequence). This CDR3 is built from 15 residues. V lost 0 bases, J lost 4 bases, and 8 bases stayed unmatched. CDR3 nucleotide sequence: TGCAGTGCTAGAGAGAGGGGGCACGGGATCACTGAAGCTTTCTTT. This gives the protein CSARERGHGITEAFF.

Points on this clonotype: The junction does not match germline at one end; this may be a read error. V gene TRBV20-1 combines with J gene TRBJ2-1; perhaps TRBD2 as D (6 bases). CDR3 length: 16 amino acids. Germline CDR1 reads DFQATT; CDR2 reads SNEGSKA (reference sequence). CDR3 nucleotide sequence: TGCAGTGCTAGAGATTGGCGGGGTGGCTCCTACAAAGAGCAGTTCTTC. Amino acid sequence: CSARDWRGGSYKEQFF.

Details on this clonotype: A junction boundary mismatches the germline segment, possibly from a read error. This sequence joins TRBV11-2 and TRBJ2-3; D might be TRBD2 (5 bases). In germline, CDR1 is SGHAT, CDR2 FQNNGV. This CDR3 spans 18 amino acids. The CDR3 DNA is TGTGCCAACAGCCTGCGCCACCTACACGGGGTGAGCACAGATACGCAGTATTTT. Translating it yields CANSLRHLHGVSTDTQYF. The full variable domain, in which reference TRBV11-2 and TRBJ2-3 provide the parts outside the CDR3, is EAGVAQSPRYKIIEKRQSVAFWCNPISGHATLYWYQQILGQGPKLLIQFQNNGVVDDSQLPKDRFSAERLKGVDSTLKIQPAKLEDSAVYLCANSLRHLHGVSTDTQYFGPGTRLTVL.

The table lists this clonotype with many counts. CDR3 region: CASSLVQNTEAFF. The CDR3 nucleotides are TGTGCCAGCAGCTTAGTACAGAACACTGAAGCTTTCTTT. This chain uses TRBV7-9 with TRBJ1-1, with no clear D. Germline-derived CDR1 and CDR2 are SEHNR and FQNEAQ (reference sequence). This CDR3 is 13 amino acids long. The V end was cut by 1 base, the J end by 1 base, with 4 bases between. Full variable domain (rest looked up from reference TRBV7-9 and TRBJ1-1): DTGVSQNPRHKITKRGQNVTFRCDPISEHNRLYWYRQTLGQGPEFLTYFQNEAQLEKSRLLSDRFSAERPKGSFSTLEIQRTEQGDSAMYLCASSLVQNTEAFFGQGTRLTVV.

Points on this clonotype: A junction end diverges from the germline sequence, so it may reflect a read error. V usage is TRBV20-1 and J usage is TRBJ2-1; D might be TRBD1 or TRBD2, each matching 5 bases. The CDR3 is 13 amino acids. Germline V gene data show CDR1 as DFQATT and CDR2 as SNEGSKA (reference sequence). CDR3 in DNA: TGCAGTGTTCCGGACGGGACCTACAATGAGCAGCTCTTC. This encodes CSVPDGTYNEQLF.

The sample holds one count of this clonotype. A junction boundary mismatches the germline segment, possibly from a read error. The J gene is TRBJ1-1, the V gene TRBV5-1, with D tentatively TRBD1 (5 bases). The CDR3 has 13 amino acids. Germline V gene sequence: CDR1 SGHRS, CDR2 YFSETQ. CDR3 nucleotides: TGCGCCAGCAGCCCGGGGGGGAACACTGAAGCATTCTTT. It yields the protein CASSPGGNTEAFF.

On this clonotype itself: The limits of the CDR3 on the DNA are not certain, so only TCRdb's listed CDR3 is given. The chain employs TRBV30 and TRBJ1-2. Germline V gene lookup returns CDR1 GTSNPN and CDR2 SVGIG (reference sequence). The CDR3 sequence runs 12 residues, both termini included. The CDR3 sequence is CAAGRDRYGCTF.

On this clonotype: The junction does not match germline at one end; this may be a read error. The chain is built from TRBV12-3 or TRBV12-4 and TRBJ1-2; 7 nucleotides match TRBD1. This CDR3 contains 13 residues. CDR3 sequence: CATTTGNSYGYTF. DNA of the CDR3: TGTGCCACCACGACAGGGAACTCCTATGGCTATACCTTC.

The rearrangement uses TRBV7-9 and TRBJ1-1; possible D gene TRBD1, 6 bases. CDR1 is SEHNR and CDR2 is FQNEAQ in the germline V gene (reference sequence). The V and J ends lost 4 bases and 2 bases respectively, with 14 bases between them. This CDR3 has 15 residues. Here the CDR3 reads CASSSVIQGNTEAFF. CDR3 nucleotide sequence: TGTGCCAGCAGCTCCGTTATACAGGGAAACACTGAAGCTTTCTTT.